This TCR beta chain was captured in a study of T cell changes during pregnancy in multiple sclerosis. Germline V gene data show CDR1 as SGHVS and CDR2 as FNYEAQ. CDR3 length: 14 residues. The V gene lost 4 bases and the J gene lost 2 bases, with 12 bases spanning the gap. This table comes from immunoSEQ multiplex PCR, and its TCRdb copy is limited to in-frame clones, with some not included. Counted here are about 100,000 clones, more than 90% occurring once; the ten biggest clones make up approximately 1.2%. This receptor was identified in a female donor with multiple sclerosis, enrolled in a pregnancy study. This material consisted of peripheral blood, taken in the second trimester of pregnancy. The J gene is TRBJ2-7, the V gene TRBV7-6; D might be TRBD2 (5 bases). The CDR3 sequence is CASSSRVGAYEQYF. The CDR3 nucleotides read TGTGCCAGCAGCTCCCGAGTGGGAGCCTACGAGCAGTACTTC. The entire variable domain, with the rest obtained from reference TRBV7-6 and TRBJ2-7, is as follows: GAGVSQSPRYKVTKRGQDVALRCDPISGHVSLYWYRQALGQGPEFLTYFNYEAQQDKSGLPNDRFSAERPEGSISTLTIQRTEQRDSAMYRCASSSRVGAYEQYFGPGTRLTVT.